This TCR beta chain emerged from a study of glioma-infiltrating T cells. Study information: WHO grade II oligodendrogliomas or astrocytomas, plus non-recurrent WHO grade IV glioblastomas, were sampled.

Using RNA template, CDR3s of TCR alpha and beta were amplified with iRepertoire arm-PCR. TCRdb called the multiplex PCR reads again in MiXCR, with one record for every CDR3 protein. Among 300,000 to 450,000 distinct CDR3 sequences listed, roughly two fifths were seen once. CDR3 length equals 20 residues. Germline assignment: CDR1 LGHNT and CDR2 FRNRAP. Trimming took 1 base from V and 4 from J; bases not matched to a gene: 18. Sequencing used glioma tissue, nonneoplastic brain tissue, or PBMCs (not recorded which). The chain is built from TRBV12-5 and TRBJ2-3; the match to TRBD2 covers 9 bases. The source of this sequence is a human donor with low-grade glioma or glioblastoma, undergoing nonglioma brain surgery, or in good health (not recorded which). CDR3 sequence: CASGLDRLAVKRESADTQYF. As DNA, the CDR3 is TGTGCTAGTGGTTTGGACCGACTAGCGGTTAAGCGGGAGAGCGCAGATACGCAGTATTTT. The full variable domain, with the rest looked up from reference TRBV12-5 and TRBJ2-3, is DARVTQTPRHKVTEMGQEVTMRCQPILGHNTVFWYRQTMMQGLELLAYFRNRAPLDDSGMPKDRFSAEMPDATLATLKIQPSEPRDSAVYFCASGLDRLAVKRESADTQYFGPGTRLTVL.